The sequence of this TCR beta chain was determined in a study of T cell repertoires in cytomegalovirus infection. Overall study context: From public TCR beta signatures came an indication of both CMV infection and matching HLA type.

Using its own MiXCR run on the reads, TCRdb lists one record per CDR3 protein. Of about 68,000 distinct CDR3 sequences listed, approximately 24% were seen once; the top ten hold under 85%. J gave up 0 bases and V 3 bases, and 5 bases lay outside the gene matches. Looked up from germline, CDR1 is SGHTA and CDR2 is FQGNSA. This CDR3 contains 17 residues. This clonotype was counted many times. Its cognate antigen is unknown. General study results and limits: Cumulative frequency (of public TCR beta family members) identified carriers of CMV plus the relevant HLA. The study found HLA-C-restricted CMV-specific TCR beta clonotypes dominating the ex vivo response.

The source material was PBMCs, sequenced either directly or after in vitro stimulation (not recorded which). The rearrangement joins TRBV7-2 to TRBJ2-3, with 11 bases matching TRBD2. The receptor was isolated from a human donor in good health (CMV status not recorded). Some clones in this sample may be carry-over from other donors' samples. The CDR3 sequence is CASSFPGLAVSTDTQYF. CDR3 coding DNA: TGTGCCAGCAGCTTCCCGGGACTAGCGGTTAGCACAGATACGCAGTATTTT.